This T cell receptor (beta chain) was identified in a study of cytomegalovirus exposure and HLA in healthy donors. The wider study: Earlier, 90 million to 140 million unique TCR beta sequences were recovered from some 200 million T cells by an analysis.

Whole-study results and caveats: Three of the chains that were CMV-associated were confirmed in vitro to be specific for CMV antigens.

A multiplex PCR was run with 60 Vbeta primers and 13 Jbeta primers. This table comes from immunoSEQ multiplex PCR, and its TCRdb copy is limited to in-frame clones, with some not included. The repertoire holds 110,000 to 150,000 clones, around three quarters seen once, with roughly 2.1% in the top ten. As for this clone: The antigen remains undetermined.

Sequenced: PBMCs. This sequence was found in a man aged 35 to 55 in good health and CMV-seronegative.

The CDR3 coding sequence is TGTGCCTGGGACAGGCCCCTGGTTACCGAGCAGTTCTTC. The encoded protein is CAWDRPLVTEQFF. The gene calls are TRBV30 and TRBJ2-1; tentative D call: TRBD1 (6 bases). V was clipped by 5 bases and J by 10 bases, with 18 bases between them. The CDR3 is 13 residues long. CDR1 GTSNPN and CDR2 SVGIG come from the germline V gene (reference sequence).